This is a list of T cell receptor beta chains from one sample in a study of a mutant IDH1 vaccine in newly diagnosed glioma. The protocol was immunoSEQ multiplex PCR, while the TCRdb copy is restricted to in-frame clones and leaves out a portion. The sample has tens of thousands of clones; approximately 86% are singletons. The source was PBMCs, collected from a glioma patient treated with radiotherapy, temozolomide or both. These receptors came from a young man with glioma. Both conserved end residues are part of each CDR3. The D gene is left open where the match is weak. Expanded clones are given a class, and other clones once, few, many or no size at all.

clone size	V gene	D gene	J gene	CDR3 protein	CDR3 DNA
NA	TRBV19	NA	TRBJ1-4	CASKALSTNEKLFF	TGTGCCAGTAAAGCGCTTTCAACTAATGAAAAACTGTTTTTT
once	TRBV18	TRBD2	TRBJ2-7	CASSRGSGEHEQYF	TGTGCCAGCTCACGGGGTAGCGGGGAGCACGAGCAGTACTTC
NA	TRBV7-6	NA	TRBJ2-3	CASSRGASDTQYF	TGTGCCAGCAGCCGGGGGGCCTCAGATACGCAGTATTTT
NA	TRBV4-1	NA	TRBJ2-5	CASSQVGRPGDETQYF	TGCGCCAGCAGCCAAGTCGGACGGCCCGGGGATGAGACCCAGTACTTC
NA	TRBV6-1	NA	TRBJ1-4	CASSRTGEGEKLFF	TGTGCCAGCAGCCGAACGGGGGAGGGTGAAAAACTGTTTTTT
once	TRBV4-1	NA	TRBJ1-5	CASSQEGRQGNQPQHF	TGCGCCAGCAGCCAAGAAGGTCGACAGGGCAATCAGCCCCAGCATTTT
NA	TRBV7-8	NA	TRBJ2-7	CASSSRGLTYEQYF	TGTGCCAGCAGCTCCAGGGGCCTCACCTACGAGCAGTACTTC
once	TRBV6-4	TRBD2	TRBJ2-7	CASSRLAGSSYEQYF	TGTGCCAGCAGCCGACTAGCGGGGAGCTCCTACGAGCAGTACTTC
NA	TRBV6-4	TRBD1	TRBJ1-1	CASSDADRGNPEAFF	TGTGCCAGCAGTGACGCCGACAGGGGCAATCCTGAAGCTTTCTTT
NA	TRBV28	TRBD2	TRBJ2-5	CASSSPLGTSGGGYQETQYF	TGTGCCAGCAGTTCCCCCCTGGGGACTAGCGGGGGGGGGTACCAAGAGACCCAGTACTTC
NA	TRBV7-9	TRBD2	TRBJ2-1	CASNRRGERGAVEQFF	TGTGCCAGCAACCGCAGGGGTGAGCGGGGGGCTGTTGAGCAGTTCTTC
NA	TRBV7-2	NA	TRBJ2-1	CASSLLRRSEQFF	TGTGCCAGCAGCTTATTGCGTAGAAGTGAGCAGTTCTTC
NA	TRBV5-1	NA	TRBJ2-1	CASSYFSGSSYNEQFF	TGCGCCAGCAGCTACTTTAGCGGAAGCTCCTACAATGAGCAGTTCTTC
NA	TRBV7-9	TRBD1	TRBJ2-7	CASTSGTGANEQYF	TGTGCCAGCACCTCAGGGACAGGGGCCAACGAGCAGTACTTC
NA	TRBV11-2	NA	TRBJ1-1	CASSLRGTEAFF	TGTGCCAGCAGCTTACGGGGGACTGAAGCTTTCTTT
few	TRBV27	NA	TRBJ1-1	CASSPRGGEAFF	TGTGCCAGCAGTCCCCGAGGGGGGGAAGCTTTCTTT
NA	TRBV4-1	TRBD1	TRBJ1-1	CASSAGGGTEAFF	TGCGCCAGCAGCGCAGGGGGGGGCACTGAAGCTTTCTTT
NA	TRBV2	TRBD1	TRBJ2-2	CASKRGTGLDTGELFF	TGTGCCAGCAAAAGAGGGACAGGGCTGGACACCGGGGAGCTGTTTTTT
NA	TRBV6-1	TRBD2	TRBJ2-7	CASSEALAGGYEQYF	TGTGCCAGCAGTGAAGCGCTAGCGGGGGGCTACGAGCAGTACTTC
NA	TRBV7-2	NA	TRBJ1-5	CASTGGWSNQPQHF	TGTGCCAGCACCGGGGGATGGAGCAATCAGCCCCAGCATTTT
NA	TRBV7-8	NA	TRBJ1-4	CASRPTNIEKLFF	TGTGCCAGCAGACCAACTAATATTGAAAAACTGTTTTTT
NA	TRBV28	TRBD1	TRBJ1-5	CASSLLGTVGRNQPQHF	TGTGCCAGCAGTTTATTGGGGACAGTGGGTAGGAATCAGCCCCAGCATTTT
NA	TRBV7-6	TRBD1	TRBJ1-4	CASSLSNPGQGATNEKLFF	TGTGCCAGCAGCTTATCAAACCCGGGACAGGGAGCGACTAATGAAAAACTGTTTTTT